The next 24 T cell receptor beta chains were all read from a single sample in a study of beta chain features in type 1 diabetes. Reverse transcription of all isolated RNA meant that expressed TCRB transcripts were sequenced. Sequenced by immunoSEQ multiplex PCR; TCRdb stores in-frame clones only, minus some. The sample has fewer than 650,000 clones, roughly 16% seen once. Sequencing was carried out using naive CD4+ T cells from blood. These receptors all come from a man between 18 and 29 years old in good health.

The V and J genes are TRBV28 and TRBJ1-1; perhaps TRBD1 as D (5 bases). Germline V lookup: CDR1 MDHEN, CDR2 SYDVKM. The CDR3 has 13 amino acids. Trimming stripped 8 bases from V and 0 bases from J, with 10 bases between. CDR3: CASENRMNTEAFF. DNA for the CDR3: TGTGCCAGCGAAAACAGGATGAACACTGAAGCTTTCTTT.

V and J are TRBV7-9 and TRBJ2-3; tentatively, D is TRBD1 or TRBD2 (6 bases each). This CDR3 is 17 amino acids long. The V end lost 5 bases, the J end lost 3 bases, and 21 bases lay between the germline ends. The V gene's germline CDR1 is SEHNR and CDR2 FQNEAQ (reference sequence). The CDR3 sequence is CASSTLWGSGATDTQYF. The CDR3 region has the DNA TGTGCCAGCAGCACCCTGTGGGGATCGGGGGCGACAGATACGCAGTATTTT.

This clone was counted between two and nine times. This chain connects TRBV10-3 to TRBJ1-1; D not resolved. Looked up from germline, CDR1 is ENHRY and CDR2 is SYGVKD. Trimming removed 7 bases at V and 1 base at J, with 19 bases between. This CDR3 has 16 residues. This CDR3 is CAIKSGFGKGNTEAFF. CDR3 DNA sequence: TGTGCCATCAAGTCGGGATTTGGAAAGGGGAACACTGAAGCTTTCTTT.

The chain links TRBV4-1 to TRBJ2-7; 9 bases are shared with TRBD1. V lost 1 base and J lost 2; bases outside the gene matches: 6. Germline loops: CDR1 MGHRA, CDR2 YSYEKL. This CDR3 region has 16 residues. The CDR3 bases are TGCGCCAGCAGCCAAGCTTCCGGGACAGGGACCTACGAGCAGTACTTC. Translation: CASSQASGTGTYEQYF.

Here the CDR3 reads CAISEPGQGSTDTQYF. CDR3 sequence (DNA): TGTGCCATCAGTGAGCCTGGACAGGGGAGCACAGATACGCAGTATTTT. The chain uses TRBV10-3 and TRBJ2-3, with 9 bases lining up with TRBD1. CDR3 length: 16 residues. Germline trimming cut 2 bases from V and 0 bases from J; bases unmatched to any gene: 3. CDR1 and CDR2 (germline): ENHRY, SYGVKD.

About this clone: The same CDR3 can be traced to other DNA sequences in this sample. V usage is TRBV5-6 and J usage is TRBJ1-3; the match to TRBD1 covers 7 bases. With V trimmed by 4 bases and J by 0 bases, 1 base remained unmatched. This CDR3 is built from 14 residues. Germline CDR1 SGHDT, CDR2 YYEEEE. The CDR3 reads CASSRTGSGNTIYF. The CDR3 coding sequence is TGTGCCAGCAGCAGGACAGGCTCTGGAAACACCATATATTTT.

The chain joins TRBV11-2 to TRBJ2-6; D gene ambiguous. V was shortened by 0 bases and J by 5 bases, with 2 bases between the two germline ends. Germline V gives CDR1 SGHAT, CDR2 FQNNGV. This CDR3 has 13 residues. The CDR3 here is CASSLERANVLTF. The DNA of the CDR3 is TGTGCCAGCAGCTTAGAAAGGGCCAACGTCCTGACTTTC.

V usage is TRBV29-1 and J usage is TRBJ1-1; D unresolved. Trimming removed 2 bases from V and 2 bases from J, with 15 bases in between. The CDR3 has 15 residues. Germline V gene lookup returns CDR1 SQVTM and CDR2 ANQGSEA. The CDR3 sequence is CSVEFLSWSNTEAFF. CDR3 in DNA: TGCAGCGTTGAATTCTTATCCTGGAGTAACACTGAAGCTTTCTTT. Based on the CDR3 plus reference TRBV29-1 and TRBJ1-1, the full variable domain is SAVISQKPSRDICQRGTSLTIQCQVDSQVTMMFWYRQQPGQSLTLIATANQGSEATYESGFVIDKFPISRPNLTFSTLTVSNMSPEDSSIYLCSVEFLSWSNTEAFFGQGTRLTVV.

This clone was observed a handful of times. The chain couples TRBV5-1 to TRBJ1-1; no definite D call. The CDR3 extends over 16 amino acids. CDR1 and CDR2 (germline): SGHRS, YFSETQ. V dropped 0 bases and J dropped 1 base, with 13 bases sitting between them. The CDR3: CASSLEGTGSNTEAFF. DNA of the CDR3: TGCGCCAGCAGCTTGGAAGGAACGGGGTCGAACACTGAAGCTTTCTTT.

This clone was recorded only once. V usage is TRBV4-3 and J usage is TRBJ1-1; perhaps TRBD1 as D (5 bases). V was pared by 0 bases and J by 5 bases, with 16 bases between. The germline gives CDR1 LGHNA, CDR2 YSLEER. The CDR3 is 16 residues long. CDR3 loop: CASSQDAVRGRTEAFF. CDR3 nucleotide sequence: TGCGCCAGCAGCCAAGATGCGGTGCGGGGCAGGACTGAAGCTTTCTTT.

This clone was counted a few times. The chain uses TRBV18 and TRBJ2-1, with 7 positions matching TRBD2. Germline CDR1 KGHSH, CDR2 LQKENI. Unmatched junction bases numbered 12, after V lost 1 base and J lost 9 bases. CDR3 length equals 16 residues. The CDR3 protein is CASSPQLALDWGEQFF. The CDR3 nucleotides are TGTGCCAGCTCACCACAACTAGCGTTGGATTGGGGTGAGCAGTTCTTC.

The DNA of the CDR3 is TGTGCCAGCTCACCAAGGCTGACTAGCCCCTACGAGCAGTACTTC. This codes for CASSPRLTSPYEQYF. J is TRBJ2-7 and V is TRBV18; 7 bases are shared with TRBD2. Germline values: CDR1 KGHSH, CDR2 LQKENI. CDR3 length: 15 amino acids. Trimming cost V 2 bases and J 2 bases; bases outside gene matches: 6.

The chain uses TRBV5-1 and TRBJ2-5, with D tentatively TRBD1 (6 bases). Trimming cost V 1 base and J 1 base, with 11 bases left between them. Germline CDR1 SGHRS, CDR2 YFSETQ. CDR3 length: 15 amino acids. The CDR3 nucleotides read TGCGCCAGCAGCTTGTGGCGGACAGTCCAAGAGACCCAGTACTTC. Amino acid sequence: CASSLWRTVQETQYF.

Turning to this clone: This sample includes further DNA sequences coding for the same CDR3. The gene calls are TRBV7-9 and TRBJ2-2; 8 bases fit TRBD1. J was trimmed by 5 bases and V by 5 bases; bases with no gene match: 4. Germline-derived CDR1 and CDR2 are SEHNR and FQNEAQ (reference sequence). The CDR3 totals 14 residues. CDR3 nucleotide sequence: TGTGCCAGCAGCCGAACAGGGGGTACCGGGGAGCTGTTTTTT. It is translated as CASSRTGGTGELFF.

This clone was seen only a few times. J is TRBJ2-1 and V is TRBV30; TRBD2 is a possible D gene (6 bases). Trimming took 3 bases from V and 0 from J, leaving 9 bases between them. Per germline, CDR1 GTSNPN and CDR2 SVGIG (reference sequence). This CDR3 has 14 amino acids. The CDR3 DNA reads TGTGCCTGGAGGGCTAGCGCCTCCTACAATGAGCAGTTCTTC. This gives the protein CAWRASASYNEQFF.

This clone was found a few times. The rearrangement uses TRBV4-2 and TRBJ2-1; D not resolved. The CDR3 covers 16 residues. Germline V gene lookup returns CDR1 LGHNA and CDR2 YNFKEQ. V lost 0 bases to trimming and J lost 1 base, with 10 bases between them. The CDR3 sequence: CASSQDLANSYNEQFF. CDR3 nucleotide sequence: TGTGCCAGCAGCCAAGATTTGGCGAATTCCTACAATGAGCAGTTCTTC.

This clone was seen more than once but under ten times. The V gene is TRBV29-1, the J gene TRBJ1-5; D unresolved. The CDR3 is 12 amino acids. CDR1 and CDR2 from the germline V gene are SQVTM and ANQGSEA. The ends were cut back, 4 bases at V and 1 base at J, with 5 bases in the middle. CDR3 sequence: CSVAGSNQPQHF. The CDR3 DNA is TGCAGCGTTGCCGGAAGCAATCAGCCCCAGCATTTT.

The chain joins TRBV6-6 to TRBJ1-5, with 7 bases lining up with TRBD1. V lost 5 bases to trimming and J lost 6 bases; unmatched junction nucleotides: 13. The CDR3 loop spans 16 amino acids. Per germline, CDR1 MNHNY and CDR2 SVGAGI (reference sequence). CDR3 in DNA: TGTGCCAGCAGTGGAGTCCGGGACAGTCCCCGTCAGCCCCAGCATTTT. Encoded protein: CASSGVRDSPRQPQHF.

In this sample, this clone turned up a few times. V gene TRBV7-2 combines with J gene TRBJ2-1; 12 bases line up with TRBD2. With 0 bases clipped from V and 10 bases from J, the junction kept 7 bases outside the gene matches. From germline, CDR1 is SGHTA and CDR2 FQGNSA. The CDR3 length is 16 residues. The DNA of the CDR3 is TGTGCCAGCAGCTTAGCGGCAGGACTAGCGGGACGGGAGCAGTTCTTC. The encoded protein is CASSLAAGLAGREQFF.

CDR3 sequence (DNA): TGCGCCAGCAGCCCCACATACTGGGGCGGCACTGAAGCTTTCTTT. Amino acid sequence: CASSPTYWGGTEAFF. The chain couples TRBV4-3 to TRBJ1-1; possibly TRBD1 for D (5 bases). The germline V gene has CDR1 LGHNA and CDR2 YSLEER. The CDR3 spans 15 residues. V dropped 4 bases and J dropped 4 bases, with 16 bases sitting between them.

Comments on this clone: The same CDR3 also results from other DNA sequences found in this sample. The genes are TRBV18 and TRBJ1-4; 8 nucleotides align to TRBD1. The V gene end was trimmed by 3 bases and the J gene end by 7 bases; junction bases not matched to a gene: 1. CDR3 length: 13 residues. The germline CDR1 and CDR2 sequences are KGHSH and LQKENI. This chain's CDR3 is CASSPDRGEKLFF. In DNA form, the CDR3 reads TGTGCCAGCTCACCTGACAGGGGTGAAAAACTGTTTTTT. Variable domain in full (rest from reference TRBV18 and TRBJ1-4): NAGVMQNPRHLVRRRGQEARLRCSPMKGHSHVYWYRQLPEEGLKFMVYLQKENIIDESGMPKERFSAEFPKEGPSILRIQQVVRGDSAAYFCASSPDRGEKLFFGSGTQLSVL.

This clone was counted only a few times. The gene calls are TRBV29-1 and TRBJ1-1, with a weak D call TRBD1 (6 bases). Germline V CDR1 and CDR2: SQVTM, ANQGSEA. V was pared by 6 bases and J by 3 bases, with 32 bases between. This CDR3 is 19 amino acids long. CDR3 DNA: TGCAGCGTCTGGGGTGGAGTGGGGACAACCACCAGACGGTACACTGAAGCTTTCTTT. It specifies CSVWGGVGTTTRRYTEAFF. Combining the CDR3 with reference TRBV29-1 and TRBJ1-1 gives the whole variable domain SAVISQKPSRDICQRGTSLTIQCQVDSQVTMMFWYRQQPGQSLTLIATANQGSEATYESGFVIDKFPISRPNLTFSTLTVSNMSPEDSSIYLCSVWGGVGTTTRRYTEAFFGQGTRLTVV.

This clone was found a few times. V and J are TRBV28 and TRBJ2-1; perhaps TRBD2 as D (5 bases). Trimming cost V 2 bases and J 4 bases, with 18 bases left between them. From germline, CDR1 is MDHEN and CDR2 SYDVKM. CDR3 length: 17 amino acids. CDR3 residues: CASSLRAPKRGYNEQFF. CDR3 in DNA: TGTGCCAGCAGTTTAAGGGCTCCAAAACGGGGTTACAATGAGCAGTTCTTC.

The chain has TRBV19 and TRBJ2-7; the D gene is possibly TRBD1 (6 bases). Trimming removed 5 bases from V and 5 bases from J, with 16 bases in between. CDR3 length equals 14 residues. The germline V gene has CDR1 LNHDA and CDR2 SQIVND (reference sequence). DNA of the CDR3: TGTGCCAGTAGTGTCACAGGGAAAAGCGACGAGCAGTACTTC. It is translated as CASSVTGKSDEQYF.